This note documents a single T cell receptor (beta chain) sequence. The data were taken from a study of T cell changes during pregnancy in multiple sclerosis. TCRdb keeps only in-frame clones here, not all; method: immunoSEQ multiplex PCR. The profile covers more than 55,000 clones, with 90% to 95% appearing a single time and roughly 1.3% taken by the ten largest. V was clipped by 2 bases and J by 0 bases, with 10 bases between them. This CDR3 has 15 residues. Germline loops: CDR1 SGHVS, CDR2 FQNEAQ. The material was peripheral blood, obtained after pregnancy. This chain connects TRBV7-8 to TRBJ1-1; a possible D gene is TRBD1 (5 bases). This TCR came from a female donor in good health, enrolled as a control in a pregnancy study. In DNA form, the CDR3 reads TGTGCCAGCAGCTTATCCCCAGGGATGAACACTGAAGCTTTCTTT. Its protein is CASSLSPGMNTEAFF.